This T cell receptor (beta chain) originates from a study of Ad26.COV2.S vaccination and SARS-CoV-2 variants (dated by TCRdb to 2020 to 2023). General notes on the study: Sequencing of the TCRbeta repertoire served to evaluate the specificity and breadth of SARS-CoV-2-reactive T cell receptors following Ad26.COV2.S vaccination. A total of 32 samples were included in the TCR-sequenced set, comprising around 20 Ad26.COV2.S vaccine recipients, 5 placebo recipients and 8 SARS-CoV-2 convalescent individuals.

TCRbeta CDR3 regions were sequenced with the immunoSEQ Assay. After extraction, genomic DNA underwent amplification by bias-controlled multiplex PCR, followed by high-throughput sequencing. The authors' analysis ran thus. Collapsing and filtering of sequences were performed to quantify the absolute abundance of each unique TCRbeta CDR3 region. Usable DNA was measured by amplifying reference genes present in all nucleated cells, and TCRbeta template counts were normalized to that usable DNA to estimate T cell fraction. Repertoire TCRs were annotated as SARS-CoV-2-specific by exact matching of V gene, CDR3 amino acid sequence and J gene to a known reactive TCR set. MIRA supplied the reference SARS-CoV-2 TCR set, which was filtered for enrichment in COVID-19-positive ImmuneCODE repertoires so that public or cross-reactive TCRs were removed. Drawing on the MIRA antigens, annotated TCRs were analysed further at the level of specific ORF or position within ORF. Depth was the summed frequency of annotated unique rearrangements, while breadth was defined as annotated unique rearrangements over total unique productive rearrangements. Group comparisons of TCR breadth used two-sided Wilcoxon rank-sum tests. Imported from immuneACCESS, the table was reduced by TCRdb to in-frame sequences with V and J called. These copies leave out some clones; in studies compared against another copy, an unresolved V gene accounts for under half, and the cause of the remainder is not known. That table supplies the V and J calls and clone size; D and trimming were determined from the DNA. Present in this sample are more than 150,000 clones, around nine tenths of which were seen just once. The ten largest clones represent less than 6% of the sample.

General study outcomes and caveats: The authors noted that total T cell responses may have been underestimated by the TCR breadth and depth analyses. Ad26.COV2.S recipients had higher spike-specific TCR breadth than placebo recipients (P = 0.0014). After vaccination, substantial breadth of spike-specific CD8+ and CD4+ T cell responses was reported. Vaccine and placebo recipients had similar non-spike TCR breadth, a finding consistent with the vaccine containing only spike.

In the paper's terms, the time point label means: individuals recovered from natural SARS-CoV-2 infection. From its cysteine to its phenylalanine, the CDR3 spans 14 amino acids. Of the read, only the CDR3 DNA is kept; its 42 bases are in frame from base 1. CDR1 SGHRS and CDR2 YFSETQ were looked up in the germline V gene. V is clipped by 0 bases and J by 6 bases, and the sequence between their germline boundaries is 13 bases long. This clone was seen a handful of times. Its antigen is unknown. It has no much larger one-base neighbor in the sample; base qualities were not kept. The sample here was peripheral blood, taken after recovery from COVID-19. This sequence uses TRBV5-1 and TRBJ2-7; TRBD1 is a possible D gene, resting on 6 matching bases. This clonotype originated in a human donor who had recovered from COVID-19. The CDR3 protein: CASSLEAGAGEQYF. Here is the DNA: TGCGCCAGCAGCTTGGAGGCAGGGGCCGGCGAGCAGTACTTC. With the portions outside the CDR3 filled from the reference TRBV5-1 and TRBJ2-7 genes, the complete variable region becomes KAGVTQTPRYLIKTRGQQVTLSCSPISGHRSVSWYQQTPGQGLQFLFEYFSETQRNKGNFPGRFSGRQFSNSRSEMNVSTLELGDSALYLCASSLEAGAGEQYFGPGTRLTVT.